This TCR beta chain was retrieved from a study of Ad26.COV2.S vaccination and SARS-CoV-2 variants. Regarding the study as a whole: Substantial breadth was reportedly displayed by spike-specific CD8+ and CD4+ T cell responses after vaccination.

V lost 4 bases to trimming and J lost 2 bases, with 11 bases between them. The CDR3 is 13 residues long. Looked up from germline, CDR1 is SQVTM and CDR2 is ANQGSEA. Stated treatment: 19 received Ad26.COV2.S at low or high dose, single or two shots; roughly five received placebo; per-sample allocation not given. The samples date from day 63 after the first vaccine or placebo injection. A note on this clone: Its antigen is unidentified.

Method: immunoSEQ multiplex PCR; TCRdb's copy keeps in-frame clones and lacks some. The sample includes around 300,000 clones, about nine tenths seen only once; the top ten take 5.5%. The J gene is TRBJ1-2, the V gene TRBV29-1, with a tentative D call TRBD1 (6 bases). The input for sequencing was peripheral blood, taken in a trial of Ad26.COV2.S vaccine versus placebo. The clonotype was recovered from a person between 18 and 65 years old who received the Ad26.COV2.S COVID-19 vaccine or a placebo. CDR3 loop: CSVVGTRNYGYTF. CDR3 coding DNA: TGCAGCGTTGTGGGGACACGGAACTATGGCTACACCTTC.